The next 27 T cell receptor beta chains were all read from a single sample in a study of blood T cell repertoires in COVID-19. TCRdb keeps only in-frame clones here, not all; method: immunoSEQ multiplex PCR. This table holds 75,000 to 85,000 clones, roughly 81% found once. Material: peripheral blood. Source of these receptors: a man aged 55 to 70 with COVID-19, enrolled during active disease.

V and J are TRBV6-5 and TRBJ1-2, with 7 bases aligning to TRBD1. Germline V lookup: CDR1 MNHEY, CDR2 SVGAGI. This CDR3 spans 13 amino acids. Losses at the gene ends were 6 bases for V and 5 bases for J; bases not matched to a gene: 6. The CDR3 here is CASSLQGQYGYTF. DNA of the CDR3: TGTGCCAGCAGCCTCCAGGGACAGTATGGCTACACCTTC.

The V gene is TRBV25-1, the J gene TRBJ1-2, with D uncertain. Germline V lookup: CDR1 MGHDK, CDR2 SYGVNS. The V end was cut by 4 bases, the J end by 6 bases, with 12 bases between. The CDR3 consists of 13 residues. The CDR3 protein is CASSVFQAHGYTF. CDR3 nucleotide sequence: TGTGCCAGCAGTGTTTTCCAAGCCCATGGCTACACCTTC.

DNA of the CDR3: TGCAGCGTTGAGATACTAGCGGACTTAACCGGGGAGCTGTTTTTT. It specifies CSVEILADLTGELFF. V gene TRBV29-1 combines with J gene TRBJ2-2; 8 bases align to TRBD2. Germline V CDR1 and CDR2: SQVTM, ANQGSEA. This CDR3 region has 15 residues. The ends lost 3 bases at V and 5 bases at J; junction bases unmatched: 8.

The chain has TRBV10-2 and TRBJ2-6; D gene uncertain. The germline gives CDR1 WSHSY, CDR2 SAAADI. Trimming removed 5 bases at V and 0 bases at J, with 5 bases between. This CDR3 region has 14 residues. As DNA, the CDR3 is TGCGCCAGCAGTACTTACTCTGGGGCCAACGTCCTGACTTTC. Protein product: CASSTYSGANVLTF.

This rearrangement joins TRBV4-2 to TRBJ2-5; 7 bases line up with TRBD1. V was pared by 2 bases and J by 3 bases, with 3 bases of the junction left unmatched. Germline CDR1 LGHNA, CDR2 YNFKEQ. This CDR3 region has 14 residues. The CDR3: CASSQSTGEETQYF. DNA of the CDR3: TGTGCCAGCAGCCAATCCACAGGGGAAGAGACCCAGTACTTC.

The chain carries TRBV10-2 and TRBJ1-1; the D gene is possibly TRBD1 (6 bases). Trimming took 6 bases from V and 7 from J, leaving 12 bases between them. The CDR3 consists of 12 residues. Germline-derived CDR1 and CDR2 are WSHSY and SAAADI. Here the CDR3 DNA reads TGCGCCAGCAGCAGACAGGAGATTGAAGCTTTCTTT. As protein: CASSRQEIEAFF.

The chain joins TRBV2 to TRBJ2-3; TRBD1 might be the D (5 bases). Germline CDR1 and CDR2: SNHLY and FYNNEI. The CDR3 has 11 amino acids. V lost 2 bases and J lost 8, with 5 bases in between. The CDR3 region is CASSERGTQYF. CDR3 nucleotides: TGTGCCAGCAGTGAAAGGGGTACGCAGTATTTT.

The chain couples TRBV18 to TRBJ2-2; TRBD1 matches 8 bases. CDR1 and CDR2 from the germline V gene are KGHSH and LQKENI. The CDR3 length is 17 residues. The junction had 9 bases not matched to a gene; V was cut back by 2 bases and J by 4 bases. CDR3 DNA sequence: TGTGCCAGCTCACCAACCATGGGGCAGGGGGCCACCGGGGAGCTGTTTTTT. Amino acid sequence: CASSPTMGQGATGELFF.

V usage is TRBV18 and J usage is TRBJ1-6; D unclear. The CDR3 loop spans 17 amino acids. Trimming stripped 1 base from V and 6 bases from J, with 16 bases between. CDR1 is KGHSH, CDR2 LQKENI, per germline. The CDR3 DNA follows: TGTGCCAGCTCACCACTAGTGGTCCGGGGTAGTAATTCACCCCTCCACTTT. The encoded protein is CASSPLVVRGSNSPLHF.

This clone appeared once. The J gene is TRBJ1-3, the V gene TRBV5-1, with D tentatively TRBD1 (5 bases). The ends were cut back, 1 base at V and 0 bases at J, with 11 bases in the middle. The CDR3 loop spans 16 amino acids. CDR1 and CDR2 (germline): SGHRS, YFSETQ. The CDR3 bases are TGCGCCAGCAGCTTGACCCAGACAGCCTCTGGAAACACCATATATTTT. Translated: CASSLTQTASGNTIYF.

The gene calls are TRBV11-3 and TRBJ2-2, with 8 bases lining up with TRBD2. Trimming at V came to 2 bases and at J to 2 bases, leaving 4 bases not matched to a gene. This CDR3 has 16 residues. Germline V lookup: CDR1 SGHNT, CDR2 YENEEA. The CDR3 DNA follows: TGTGCCAGCAGCTTATACGGGGGGGTAAACACCGGGGAGCTGTTTTTT. Its translation: CASSLYGGVNTGELFF.

J is TRBJ1-3 and V is TRBV21-1; TRBD1 is taken as the D call from the table, unchecked against the DNA. TRBV21-1 is a pseudogene segment. CDR3 length equals 17 residues. CDR3 nucleotide sequence: TGTGCCAGCAGCAAATTAGTGGGCCCCAGCTCTGGAAACACCATATATTTT. Residues: CASSKLVGPSSGNTIYF.

The CDR3 nucleotides read TGTGCCAGCAGCCTTCCGGGACAGTGGTACGAGCAGTACTTC. It translates to CASSLPGQWYEQYF. V usage is TRBV5-4 and J usage is TRBJ2-7; 7 positions match TRBD1. Germline V gene sequence: CDR1 SGHNT, CDR2 YYREEE (reference sequence). Losses at the gene ends were 4 bases for V and 4 bases for J; bases not matched to a gene: 8. This CDR3 has 14 amino acids.

The chain is built from TRBV9 and TRBJ2-6; no firm D call. The ends were cut back, 6 bases at V and 3 bases at J, with 13 bases in the middle. Germline CDR1 and CDR2: SGDLS and YYNGEE. This CDR3 contains 15 residues. Here the CDR3 reads CASTRLSDGANVLTF. The CDR3 DNA sequence: TGTGCCAGCACCCGACTCTCGGATGGGGCCAACGTCCTGACTTTC.

A few counts support this clone. The chain links TRBV11-2 to TRBJ2-5; no reliable D call. CDR3 length: 13 residues. The V end lost 5 bases, the J end lost 5 bases, and 12 bases lay between the germline ends. Per the germline V gene, CDR1 is SGHAT and CDR2 is FQNNGV. This CDR3 is CASSPIIAETQYF. CDR3 DNA: TGTGCCAGCAGCCCCATTATCGCGGAGACCCAGTACTTC.

This chain connects TRBV19 to TRBJ1-6; 7 positions match TRBD1. The ends lost 5 bases at V and 9 bases at J; junction bases unmatched: 25. This CDR3 contains 20 residues. CDR1 is LNHDA, CDR2 SQIVND, per germline (reference sequence). The CDR3 sequence is CASSSRAGTVGRRDGSPLHF. The CDR3, as DNA: TGTGCCAGTAGTTCACGCGCCGGGACAGTGGGACGGAGGGATGGTTCACCCCTCCACTTT.

The chain recombines TRBV10-1 with TRBJ2-2; TRBD2 agrees at 7 bases. Germline V CDR1 and CDR2: WNHNN, SYGVQD (reference sequence). This CDR3 region has 15 residues. Trimming at V came to 4 bases and at J to 0 bases, leaving 2 bases not matched to a gene. The CDR3 sequence: CASSGLAANTGELFF. In DNA form, the CDR3 reads TGCGCCAGCAGTGGACTAGCTGCGAACACCGGGGAGCTGTTTTTT.

V gene TRBV19 combines with J gene TRBJ1-6; 8 bases align to TRBD1. The CDR3 contains 15 residues. Germline V gene data show CDR1 as LNHDA and CDR2 as SQIVND (reference sequence). J gave up 11 bases and V 4 bases, and 10 bases lay outside the gene matches. CDR3 in amino acids: CASSTLRDRRAPLHF. The DNA for the CDR3 is TGTGCCAGTAGTACCCTCCGGGACAGGCGGGCACCCCTCCACTTT.

The chain has TRBV6-6 and TRBJ1-2, with a weak D call TRBD1 (6 bases). The CDR3 extends over 14 amino acids. V was pared by 5 bases and J by 7 bases, with 17 bases between. The germline V gene encodes CDR1 MNHNY and CDR2 SVGAGI (reference sequence). Here the CDR3 reads CASSARQDLGGYTF. The CDR3 nucleotides are TGTGCCAGCAGTGCCCGACAGGACTTGGGTGGCTACACCTTC.

V gene TRBV18 combines with J gene TRBJ1-6; D is possibly TRBD1 (5 bases). The germline V gene has CDR1 KGHSH and CDR2 LQKENI. Trimming left V 3 bases short and J 0 bases short, with 15 bases between. This CDR3 region has 18 residues. The DNA for the CDR3 is TGTGCCAGCTCACCTAATGGGGGGTCGAGCTCCTATAATTCACCCCTCCACTTT. The encoded protein is CASSPNGGSSSYNSPLHF. The complete variable domain, with remaining parts taken from reference TRBV18 and TRBJ1-6, reads NAGVMQNPRHLVRRRGQEARLRCSPMKGHSHVYWYRQLPEEGLKFMVYLQKENIIDESGMPKERFSAEFPKEGPSILRIQQVVRGDSAAYFCASSPNGGSSSYNSPLHFGNGTRLTVT.

The J gene is TRBJ1-5, the V gene TRBV27, with 8 bases identical to TRBD1. This CDR3 has 17 amino acids. V shed 2 bases and J 4 bases; nucleotides not matched to a gene: 10. Germline V gives CDR1 MNHEY, CDR2 SMNVEV (reference sequence). CDR3 residues: CASSLRVIGQGNQPQHF. The CDR3, as DNA: TGTGCCAGCAGTTTACGGGTGATCGGACAGGGTAATCAGCCCCAGCATTTT.

The chain has TRBV5-4 and TRBJ2-3; 9 positions match TRBD1. CDR3 length equals 16 residues. Trimming took 7 bases from V and 1 from J; bases not matched to a gene: 10. Germline loops: CDR1 SGHNT, CDR2 YYREEE (reference sequence). This CDR3 is CASSRWGQGRTDTQYF. The CDR3 nucleotides read TGTGCCAGCTCCCGGTGGGGACAGGGTCGCACAGATACGCAGTATTTT. Combining the CDR3 with reference TRBV5-4 and TRBJ2-3 gives the whole variable domain ETGVTQSPTHLIKTRGQQVTLRCSSQSGHNTVSWYQQALGQGPQFIFQYYREEENGRGNFPPRFSGLQFPNYSSELNVNALELDDSALYLCASSRWGQGRTDTQYFGPGTRLTVL.

This chain connects TRBV5-1 to TRBJ1-1; 9 bases agree with TRBD1. J was trimmed by 10 bases and V by 0 bases; bases with no gene match: 16. Germline CDR1 SGHRS, CDR2 YFSETQ. This CDR3 contains 17 residues. The DNA of the CDR3 is TGCGCCAGCAGCTTGGGACCCGGGACAGGGTTCCCCCGTGGAGCTTTCTTT. Its protein product is CASSLGPGTGFPRGAFF.

The chain links TRBV5-1 to TRBJ2-5; 7 bases line up with TRBD2. The germline gives CDR1 SGHRS, CDR2 YFSETQ. V trimming: 2 bases; J trimming: 4 bases; junction bases outside the gene matches: 2. This CDR3 spans 13 amino acids. DNA of the CDR3: TGCGCCAGCAGCTTCAGCGGGACAGAGACCCAGTACTTC. Translated, it gives CASSFSGTETQYF.

This clone was seen only a few times. The chain couples TRBV5-4 to TRBJ1-1, with 10 bases matching TRBD1. This CDR3 is 15 amino acids long. The J segment lost 9 bases and the V segment lost 4 bases, leaving 12 bases of the junction unmatched. Germline-derived CDR1 and CDR2 are SGHNT and YYREEE (reference sequence). CDR3 bases: TGTGCCAGCAGCCCAGGAGACAGGGGGCAGTTGAAAGCTTTCTTT. It specifies CASSPGDRGQLKAFF.

The gene calls are TRBV7-9 and TRBJ2-1; possibly TRBD2 for D (6 bases). The CDR3 runs to 19 residues. Looked up from germline, CDR1 is SEHNR and CDR2 is FQNEAQ (reference sequence). V dropped 2 bases and J dropped 0 bases, with 20 bases sitting between them. The chain's CDR3 is CASSLPRFPSEGSYNEQFF. In DNA form, the CDR3 reads TGTGCCAGCAGCTTACCTCGGTTCCCCTCGGAGGGCTCCTACAATGAGCAGTTCTTC.

The rearrangement joins TRBV6-1 to TRBJ2-5, with 9 bases aligning to TRBD1. Germline CDR1 is MNHNS and CDR2 is SASEGT. After removal of 4 bases from V and 5 bases from J, the junction contained 11 bases not matched to a gene. The CDR3 is made up of 16 amino acids. The CDR3 DNA follows: TGTGCCAGCAGTGCCCAACCGGGACAGGGTTCGGAGACCCAGTACTTC. It translates to CASSAQPGQGSETQYF.